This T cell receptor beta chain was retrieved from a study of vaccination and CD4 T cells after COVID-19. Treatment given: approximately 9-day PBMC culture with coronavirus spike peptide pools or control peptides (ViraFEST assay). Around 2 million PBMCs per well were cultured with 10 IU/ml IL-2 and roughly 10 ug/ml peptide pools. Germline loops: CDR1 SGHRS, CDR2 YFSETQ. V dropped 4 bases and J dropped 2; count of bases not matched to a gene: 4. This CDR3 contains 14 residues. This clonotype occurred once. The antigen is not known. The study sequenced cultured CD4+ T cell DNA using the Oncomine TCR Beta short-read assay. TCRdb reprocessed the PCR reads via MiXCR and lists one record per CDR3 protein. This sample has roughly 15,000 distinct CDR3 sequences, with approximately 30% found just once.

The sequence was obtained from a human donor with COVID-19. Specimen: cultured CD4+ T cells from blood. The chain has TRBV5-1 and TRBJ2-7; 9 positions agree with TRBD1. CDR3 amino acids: CASSGTGGPYEQYF. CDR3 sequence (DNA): TGCGCCAGCAGCGGAACAGGGGGCCCCTACGAGCAGTACTTC. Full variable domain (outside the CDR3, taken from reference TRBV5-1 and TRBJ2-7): KAGVTQTPRYLIKTRGQQVTLSCSPISGHRSVSWYQQTPGQGLQFLFEYFSETQRNKGNFPGRFSGRQFSNSRSEMNVSTLELGDSALYLCASSGTGGPYEQYFGPGTRLTVT.